This T cell receptor (beta chain) was captured in a study of T cells in Graves' hyperthyroidism and ophthalmopathy. Study findings and constraints: Ophthalmopathy, which appeared later, was predicted by the model a median approximately 6 months before onset.

Inclusion characteristics of ophthalmopathy patients comprised a Clinical Activity Score of at least 3, a NOSPECS grade of at least 4, and duration under 3 months. Patients were excluded for uncontrolled infection, other autoimmune disease, pregnancy or lactation. About this clonotype itself: Its matching antigen is unknown.

What was amplified from RNA transcripts were TCR beta CDR3 regions. In the first-round RT-PCR of the TCR CDR3, the HTBI primer set was used. Via MiXCR, TCRdb re-called the multiplex PCR reads, giving one row per CDR3 protein. The sample holds about 290,000 distinct CDR3 sequences, about 18% seen once. The clonotype originates from a woman between 55 and 75 years old with Graves' ophthalmopathy. The sequencing input was blood.

CDR3 protein: CASSQVEGTSGLETQYF. CDR3 DNA sequence: TGCGCCAGCAGCCAAGTGGAAGGGACTAGCGGATTAGAGACCCAGTACTTC. The J gene is TRBJ2-5, the V gene TRBV4-1, with 11 bases that match TRBD2. This CDR3 region has 17 residues. Germline-derived CDR1 and CDR2 are MGHRA and YSYEKL. The trim removed 1 base at V and 4 bases at J, leaving 8 bases unmatched.